This T cell receptor beta chain was captured by sequencing in a study of control samples from healthy donors and cancer patients. Germline CDR1 reads LNHDA; CDR2 reads SQIVND (reference sequence). The CDR3 is made up of 14 amino acids. Trimming took 7 bases from V and 5 from J, leaving 16 bases between them. The method was immunoSEQ multiplex PCR; TCRdb's version includes in-frame clones alone and lacks a portion of them. The sample has about 180,000 clones, approximately 92% seen once; the top ten hold approximately 1.5%. The sequenced sample was blood. The TCR sequence derives from a man in his thirties or forties in good health. The J gene is TRBJ2-3, the V gene TRBV19; possible D gene TRBD1, 6 bases. CDR3 amino acids: CASMETGSLDTQYF. Here the CDR3 DNA reads TGTGCCAGTATGGAGACAGGATCATTAGATACGCAGTATTTT.